This is a list of T cell receptor beta chains from one sample in a study of radiation and T cells in renal cell carcinoma. Profiling relied on immunoSEQ multiplex PCR, and the TCRdb table lists in-frame clones only, not all of them. In the table there are about 130,000 clones, around 81% of which are singletons. Specimen: blood, collected from a patient whose treatment included radiotherapy and nephrectomy. The source is a man aged 45-60 years with renal cell carcinoma. CDR3s leave out the opening cysteine and the closing phenylalanine or tryptophan.

j_call v_call cdr3_aa
TRBJ2-1 TRBV4-1 ASSHRLAGLSNEQF
TRBJ2-1 TRBV2 ASNPGLVRSEQF
TRBJ2-2 TRBV5-1 ASGTGGSTGELF
TRBJ1-2 TRBV4-1 ASSPTPLSRTGGGGYT
TRBJ2-3 TRBV5-1 ASSSGLVTDTQY
TRBJ1-1 TRBV5-1 ASSLDRGMNTEAF
TRBJ2-7 TRBV4-3 ASSTSRGNEQY
TRBJ1-6 TRBV18 ASSLQAGDNSPLH
TRBJ1-2 TRBV5-1 ASSTTDRGYGYT
TRBJ2-6 TRBV27 ASRLGHGYSGANVLT
TRBJ1-6 TRBV2 ASSTLGSETSPLH
TRBJ1-1 TRBV29-1 SVNSQALAF
TRBJ1-1 TRBV30 AWTKRADTEAF
TRBJ2-2 TRBV7-2 ASSWQGNTGELF
TRBJ1-3 TRBV9 ASSTDSGNTIY
TRBJ2-7 TRBV27 ASSDRQGTYEQY
TRBJ1-6 TRBV6-5 ASSYPGGSPLH
TRBJ2-5 TRBV7-6 ASSRLVAGRQETQY
TRBJ2-1 TRBV5-5 ASRDGMGLAEHNEQF
TRBJ2-1 TRBV7-2 ASSHQGVDEQF
TRBJ1-1 TRBV10-3 AISEEWDGEAF
TRBJ2-3 TRBV6-5 ASWRGGQTTDTQY
TRBJ2-7 TRBV10-1 ASSETDGYEQY
TRBJ1-2 TRBV5-1 ASSPGAKTNYGYT
TRBJ2-3 TRBV19 ATRQGPMRY
TRBJ2-3 TRBV9 ASSVANRDTQY